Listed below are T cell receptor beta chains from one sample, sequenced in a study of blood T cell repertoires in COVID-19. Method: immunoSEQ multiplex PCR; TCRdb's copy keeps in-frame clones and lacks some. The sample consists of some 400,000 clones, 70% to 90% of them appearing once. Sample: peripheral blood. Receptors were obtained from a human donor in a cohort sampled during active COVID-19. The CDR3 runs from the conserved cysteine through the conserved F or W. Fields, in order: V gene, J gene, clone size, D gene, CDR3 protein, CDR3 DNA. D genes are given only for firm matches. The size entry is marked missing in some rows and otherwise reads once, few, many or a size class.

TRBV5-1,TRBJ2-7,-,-,CASSPRVDEGEQYF,TGCGCCAGCAGCCCGAGGGTCGACGAAGGGGAGCAGTACTTC
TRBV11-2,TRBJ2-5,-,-,CASSSQETQYF,TGTGCCAGCAGCTCACAAGAGACCCAGTACTTC
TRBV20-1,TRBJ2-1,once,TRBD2,CSASRTLGLAGDNEQFF,TGCAGTGCTAGTCGGACCTTGGGACTAGCGGGAGACAATGAGCAGTTCTTC
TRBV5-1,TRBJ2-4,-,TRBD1,CASSFGQGQNIQYF,TGCGCCAGCAGTTTTGGACAGGGCCAAAACATTCAGTACTTC
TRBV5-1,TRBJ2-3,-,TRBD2,CASSLRLAGPTDTQYF,TGCGCCAGCAGCTTGAGACTAGCGGGCCCCACAGATACGCAGTATTTT
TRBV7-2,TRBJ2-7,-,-,CASSLSGYEQYF,TGTGCCAGCAGCTTATCGGGCTACGAGCAGTACTTC
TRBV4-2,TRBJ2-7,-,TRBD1,CASSQRARGSEQYF,TGTGCCAGCAGCCAGAGGGCCAGGGGGAGCGAGCAGTACTTC
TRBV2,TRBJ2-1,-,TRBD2,CASRPTSGNPNEQFF,TGTGCCAGCAGGCCCACTAGCGGGAATCCAAATGAGCAGTTCTTC
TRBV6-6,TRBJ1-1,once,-,CASRGGTEAFF,TGTGCCAGCAGGGGGGGGACTGAAGCTTTCTTT
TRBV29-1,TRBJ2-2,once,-,CSVVLPTGELFF,TGCAGCGTTGTCCTACCCACCGGGGAGCTGTTTTTT